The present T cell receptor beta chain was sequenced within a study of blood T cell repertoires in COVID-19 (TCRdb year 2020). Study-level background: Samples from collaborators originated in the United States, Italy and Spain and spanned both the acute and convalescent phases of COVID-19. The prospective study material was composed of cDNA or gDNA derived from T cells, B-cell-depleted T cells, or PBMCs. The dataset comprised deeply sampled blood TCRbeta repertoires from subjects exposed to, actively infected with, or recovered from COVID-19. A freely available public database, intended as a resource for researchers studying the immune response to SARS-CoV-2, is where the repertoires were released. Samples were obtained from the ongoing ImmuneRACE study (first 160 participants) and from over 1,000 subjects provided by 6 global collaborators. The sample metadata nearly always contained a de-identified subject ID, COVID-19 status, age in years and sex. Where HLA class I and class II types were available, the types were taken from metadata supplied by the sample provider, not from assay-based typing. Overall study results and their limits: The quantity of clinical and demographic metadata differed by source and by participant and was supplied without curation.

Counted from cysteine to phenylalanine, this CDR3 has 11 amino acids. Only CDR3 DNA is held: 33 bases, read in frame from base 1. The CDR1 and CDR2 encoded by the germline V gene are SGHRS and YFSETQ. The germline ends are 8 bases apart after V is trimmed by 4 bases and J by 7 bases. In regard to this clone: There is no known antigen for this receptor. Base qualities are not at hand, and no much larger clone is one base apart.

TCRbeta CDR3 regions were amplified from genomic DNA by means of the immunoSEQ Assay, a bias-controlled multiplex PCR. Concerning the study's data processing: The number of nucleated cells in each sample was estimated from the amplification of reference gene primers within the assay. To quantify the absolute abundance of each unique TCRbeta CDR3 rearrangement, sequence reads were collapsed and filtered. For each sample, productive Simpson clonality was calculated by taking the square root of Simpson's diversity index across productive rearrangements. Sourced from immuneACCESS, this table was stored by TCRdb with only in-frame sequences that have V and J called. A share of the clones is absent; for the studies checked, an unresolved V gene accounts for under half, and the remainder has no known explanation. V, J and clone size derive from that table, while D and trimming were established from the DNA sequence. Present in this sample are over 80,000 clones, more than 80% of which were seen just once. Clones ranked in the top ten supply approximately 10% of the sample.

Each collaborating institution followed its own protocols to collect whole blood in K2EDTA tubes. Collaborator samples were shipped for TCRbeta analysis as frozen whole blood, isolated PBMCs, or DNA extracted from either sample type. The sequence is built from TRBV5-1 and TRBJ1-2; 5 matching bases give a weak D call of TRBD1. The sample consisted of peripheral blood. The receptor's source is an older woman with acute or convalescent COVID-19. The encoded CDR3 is CASSEGVGYTF. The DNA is TGCGCCAGCAGCGAAGGGGTTGGCTACACCTTC. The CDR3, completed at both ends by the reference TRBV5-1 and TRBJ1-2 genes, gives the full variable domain KAGVTQTPRYLIKTRGQQVTLSCSPISGHRSVSWYQQTPGQGLQFLFEYFSETQRNKGNFPGRFSGRQFSNSRSEMNVSTLELGDSALYLCASSEGVGYTFGSGTRLTVV.